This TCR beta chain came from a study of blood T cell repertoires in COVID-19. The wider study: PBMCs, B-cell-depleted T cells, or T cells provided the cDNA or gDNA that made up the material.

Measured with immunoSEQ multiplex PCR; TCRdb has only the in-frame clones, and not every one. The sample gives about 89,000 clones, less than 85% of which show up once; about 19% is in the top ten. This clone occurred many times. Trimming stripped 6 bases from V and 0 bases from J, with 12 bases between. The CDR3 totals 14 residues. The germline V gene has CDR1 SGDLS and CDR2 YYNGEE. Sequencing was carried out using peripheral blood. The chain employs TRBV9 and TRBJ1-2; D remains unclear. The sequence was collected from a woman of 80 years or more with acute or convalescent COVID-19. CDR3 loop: CASTSAVPNYGYTF. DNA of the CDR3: TGTGCCAGCACCAGCGCAGTCCCTAACTATGGCTACACCTTC.